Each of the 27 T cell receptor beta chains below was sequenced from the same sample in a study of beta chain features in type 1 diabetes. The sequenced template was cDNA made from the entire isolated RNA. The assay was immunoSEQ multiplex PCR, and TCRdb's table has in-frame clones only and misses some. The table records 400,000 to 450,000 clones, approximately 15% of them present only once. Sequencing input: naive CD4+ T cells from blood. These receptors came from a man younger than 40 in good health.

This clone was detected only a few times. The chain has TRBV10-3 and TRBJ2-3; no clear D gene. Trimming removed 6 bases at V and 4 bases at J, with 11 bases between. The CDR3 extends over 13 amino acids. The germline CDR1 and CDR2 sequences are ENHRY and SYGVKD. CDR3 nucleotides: TGTGCCATCAGGGGCGACAACGCAGATACGCAGTATTTT. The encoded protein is CAIRGDNADTQYF.

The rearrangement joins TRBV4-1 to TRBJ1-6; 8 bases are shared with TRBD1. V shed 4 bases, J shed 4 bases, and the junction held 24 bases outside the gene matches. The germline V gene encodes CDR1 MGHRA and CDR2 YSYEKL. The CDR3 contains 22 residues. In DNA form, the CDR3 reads TGCGCCAGCAGCCCTAGAACAGGACAGGGTCATAAGTTAGAGGGATATAATTCACCCCTCCACTTT. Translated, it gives CASSPRTGQGHKLEGYNSPLHF.

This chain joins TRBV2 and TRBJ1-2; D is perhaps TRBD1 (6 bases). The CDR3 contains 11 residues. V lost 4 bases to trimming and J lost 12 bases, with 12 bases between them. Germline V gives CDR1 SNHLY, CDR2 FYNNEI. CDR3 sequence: CASSGGQSHTF. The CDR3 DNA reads TGTGCCAGCAGTGGGGGGCAGAGTCACACCTTC.

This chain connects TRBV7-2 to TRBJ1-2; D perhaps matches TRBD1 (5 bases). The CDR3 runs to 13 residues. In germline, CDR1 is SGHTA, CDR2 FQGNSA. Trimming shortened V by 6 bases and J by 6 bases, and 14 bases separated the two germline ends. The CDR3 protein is CASSRRGSDGYTF. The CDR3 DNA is TGTGCCAGCAGTCGTAGGGGATCGGATGGCTACACCTTC.

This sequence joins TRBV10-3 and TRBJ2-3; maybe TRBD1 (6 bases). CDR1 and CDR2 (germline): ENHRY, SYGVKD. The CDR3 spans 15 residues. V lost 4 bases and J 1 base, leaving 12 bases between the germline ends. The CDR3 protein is CAISVGPGGTDTQYF. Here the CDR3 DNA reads TGTGCCATCAGTGTTGGCCCAGGGGGCACAGATACGCAGTATTTT.

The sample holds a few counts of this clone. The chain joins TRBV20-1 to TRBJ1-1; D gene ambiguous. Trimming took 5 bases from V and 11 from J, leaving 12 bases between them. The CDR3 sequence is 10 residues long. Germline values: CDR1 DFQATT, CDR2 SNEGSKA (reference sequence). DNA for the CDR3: TGCAGTGCTGTAATGTCGCATGCTTTCTTT. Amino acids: CSAVMSHAFF.

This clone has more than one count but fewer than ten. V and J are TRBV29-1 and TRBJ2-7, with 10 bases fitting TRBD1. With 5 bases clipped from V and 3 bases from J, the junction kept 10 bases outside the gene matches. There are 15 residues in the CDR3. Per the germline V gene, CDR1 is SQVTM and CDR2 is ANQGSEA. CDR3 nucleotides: TGCAGCGTTAGAACCCCGGGACAGGGGATCTACGAGCAGTACTTC. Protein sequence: CSVRTPGQGIYEQYF.

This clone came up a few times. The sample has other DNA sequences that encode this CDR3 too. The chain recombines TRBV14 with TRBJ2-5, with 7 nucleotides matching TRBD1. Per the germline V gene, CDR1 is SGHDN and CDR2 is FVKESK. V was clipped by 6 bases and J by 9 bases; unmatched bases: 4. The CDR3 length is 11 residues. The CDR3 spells CASRQGSAQYF. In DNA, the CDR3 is TGTGCCAGCAGACAGGGGTCCGCCCAGTACTTC.

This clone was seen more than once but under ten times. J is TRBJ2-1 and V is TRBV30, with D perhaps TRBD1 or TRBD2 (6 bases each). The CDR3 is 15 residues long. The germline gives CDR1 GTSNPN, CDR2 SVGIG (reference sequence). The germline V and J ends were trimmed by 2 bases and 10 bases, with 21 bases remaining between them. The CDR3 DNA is TGTGCCTGGAGTCGAGGCGGGTTAGGGGGGATGGAGCAGTTCTTC. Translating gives CAWSRGGLGGMEQFF.

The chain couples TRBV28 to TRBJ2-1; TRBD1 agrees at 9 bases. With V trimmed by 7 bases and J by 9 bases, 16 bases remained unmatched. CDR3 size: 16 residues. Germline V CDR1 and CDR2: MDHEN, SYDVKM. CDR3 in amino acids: CASTRTGGSFRGEQFF. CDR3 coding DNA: TGTGCCAGCACCCGCACAGGGGGCTCCTTTCGGGGTGAGCAGTTCTTC.

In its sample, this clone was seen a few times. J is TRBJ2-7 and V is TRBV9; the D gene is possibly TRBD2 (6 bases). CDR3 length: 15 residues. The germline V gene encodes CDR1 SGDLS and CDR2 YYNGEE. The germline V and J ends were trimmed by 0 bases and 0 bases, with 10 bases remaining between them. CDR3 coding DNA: TGTGCCAGCAGCGTAGCGGCGGACTACTCCTACGAGCAGTACGTC. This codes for CASSVAADYSYEQYV.

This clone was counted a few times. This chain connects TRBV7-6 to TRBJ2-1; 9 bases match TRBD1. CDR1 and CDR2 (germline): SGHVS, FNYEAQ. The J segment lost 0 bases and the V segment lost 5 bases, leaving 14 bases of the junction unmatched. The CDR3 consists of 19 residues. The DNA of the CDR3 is TGTGCCAGCAGCCCCTCGACAGGGGGAGGGTTAAGCTCCTACAATGAGCAGTTCTTC. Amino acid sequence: CASSPSTGGGLSSYNEQFF.

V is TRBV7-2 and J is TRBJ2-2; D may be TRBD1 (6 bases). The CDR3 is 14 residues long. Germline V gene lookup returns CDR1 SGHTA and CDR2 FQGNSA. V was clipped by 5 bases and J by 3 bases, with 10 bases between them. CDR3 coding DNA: TGTGCCAGCAGCCCAGGACAGTACACCGGGGAGCTGTTTTTT. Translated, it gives CASSPGQYTGELFF.

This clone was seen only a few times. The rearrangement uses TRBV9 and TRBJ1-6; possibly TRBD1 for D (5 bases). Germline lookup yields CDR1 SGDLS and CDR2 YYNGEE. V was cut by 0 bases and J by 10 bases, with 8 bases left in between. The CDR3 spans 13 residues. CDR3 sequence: CASSVEGYSPLHF. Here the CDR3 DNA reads TGTGCCAGCAGCGTAGAGGGGTACTCACCCCTCCACTTT.

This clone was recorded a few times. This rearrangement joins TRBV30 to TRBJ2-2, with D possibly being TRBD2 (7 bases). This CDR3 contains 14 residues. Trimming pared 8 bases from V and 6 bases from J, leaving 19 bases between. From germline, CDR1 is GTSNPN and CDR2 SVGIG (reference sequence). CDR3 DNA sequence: TGTGCCGGAATGAGGGGGAGGGCCGCCGGGGAGCTGTTTTTT. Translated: CAGMRGRAAGELFF.

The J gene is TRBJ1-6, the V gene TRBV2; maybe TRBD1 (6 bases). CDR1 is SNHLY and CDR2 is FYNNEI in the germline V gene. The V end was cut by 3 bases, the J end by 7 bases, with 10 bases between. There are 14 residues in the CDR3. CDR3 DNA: TGTGCCAGCAGTGACGGGGGGCGAAATTCACCCCTCCACTTT. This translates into CASSDGGRNSPLHF. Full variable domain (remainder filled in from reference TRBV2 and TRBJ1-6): EPEVTQTPSHQVTQMGQEVILRCVPISNHLYFYWYRQILGQKVEFLVSFYNNEISEKSEIFDDQFSVERPDGSNFTLKIRSTKLEDSAMYFCASSDGGRNSPLHFGNGTRLTVT.

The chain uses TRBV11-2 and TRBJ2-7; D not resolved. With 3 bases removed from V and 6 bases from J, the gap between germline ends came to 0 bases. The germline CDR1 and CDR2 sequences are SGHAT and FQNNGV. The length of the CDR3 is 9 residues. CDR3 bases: TGTGCCAGCAGCTTCGAGCAGTACTTC. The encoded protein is CASSFEQYF.

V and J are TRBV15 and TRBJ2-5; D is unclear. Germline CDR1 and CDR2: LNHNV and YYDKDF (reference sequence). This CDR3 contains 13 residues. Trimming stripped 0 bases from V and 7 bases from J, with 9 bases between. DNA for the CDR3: TGTGCCACCAGCAGAGATAGGCCGGGGACCCAGTACTTC. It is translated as CATSRDRPGTQYF.

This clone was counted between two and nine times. The CDR3 DNA reads as TGTGCCAGCAGCATGCGGACAGGCTATGGCTACACCTTC. It is translated as CASSMRTGYGYTF. The chain has TRBV7-2 and TRBJ1-2, with 7 bases matching TRBD1. Germline V gene lookup returns CDR1 SGHTA and CDR2 FQGNSA. The CDR3 totals 13 residues. V shed 5 bases, J shed 4 bases, and the junction held 4 bases outside the gene matches.

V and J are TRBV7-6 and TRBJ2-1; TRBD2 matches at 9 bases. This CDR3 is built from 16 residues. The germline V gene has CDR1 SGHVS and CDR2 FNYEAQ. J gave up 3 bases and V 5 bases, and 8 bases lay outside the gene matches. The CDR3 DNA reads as TGTGCCAGCAGCACCACCGTAGCGGGAGTCTACAATGAGCAGTTCTTC. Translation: CASSTTVAGVYNEQFF.

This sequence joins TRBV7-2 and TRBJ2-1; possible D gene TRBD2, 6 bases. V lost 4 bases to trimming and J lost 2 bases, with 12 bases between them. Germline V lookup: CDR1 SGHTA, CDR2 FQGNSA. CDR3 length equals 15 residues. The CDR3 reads CASSWDSPPYNEQFF. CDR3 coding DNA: TGTGCCAGCAGCTGGGACTCGCCTCCCTACAATGAGCAGTTCTTC.

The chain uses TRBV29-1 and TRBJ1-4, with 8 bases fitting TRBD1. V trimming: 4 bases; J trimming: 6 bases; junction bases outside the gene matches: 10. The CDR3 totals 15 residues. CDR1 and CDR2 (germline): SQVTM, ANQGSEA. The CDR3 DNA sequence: TGCAGCGTTGCATTCCAGGGGGCGCCGGATGAAAAACTGTTTTTT. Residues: CSVAFQGAPDEKLFF.

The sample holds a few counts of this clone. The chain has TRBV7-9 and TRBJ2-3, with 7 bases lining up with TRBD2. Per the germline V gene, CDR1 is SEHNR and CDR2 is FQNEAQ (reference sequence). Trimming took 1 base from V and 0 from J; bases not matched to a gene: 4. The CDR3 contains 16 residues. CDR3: CASSLGLAVSTDTQYF. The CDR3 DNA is TGTGCCAGCAGCTTAGGGCTAGCGGTTAGCACAGATACGCAGTATTTT.

As DNA, the CDR3 is TGTGCCAGCAGCGAGAGCACAGATACGCAGTATTTT. Its protein product is CASSESTDTQYF. This chain connects TRBV5-6 to TRBJ2-3, with no clear D. The CDR3 runs 12 residues. Germline CDR1 is SGHDT and CDR2 is YYEEEE. Trimming removed 4 bases at V and 0 bases at J, with 3 bases between.

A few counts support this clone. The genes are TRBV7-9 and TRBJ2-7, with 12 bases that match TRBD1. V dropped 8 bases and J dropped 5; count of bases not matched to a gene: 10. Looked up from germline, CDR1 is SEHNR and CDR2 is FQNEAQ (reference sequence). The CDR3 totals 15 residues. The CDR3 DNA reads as TGTGCCAGCTTTCACGGGACAGGGGGCGGCCACGAGCAGTACTTC. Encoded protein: CASFHGTGGGHEQYF.

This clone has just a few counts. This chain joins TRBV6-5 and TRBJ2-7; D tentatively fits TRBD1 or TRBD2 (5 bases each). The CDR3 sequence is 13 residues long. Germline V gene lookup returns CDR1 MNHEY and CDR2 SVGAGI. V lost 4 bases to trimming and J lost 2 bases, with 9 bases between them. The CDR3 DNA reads TGTGCCAGCAGTTTGGGACGGACCTACGAGCAGTACTTC. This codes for CASSLGRTYEQYF.

Here the CDR3 DNA reads TGCGCCAGCAGCCAAGAACCACAGGGTCGCGGAGAGACCCAGTACTTC. Amino acid sequence: CASSQEPQGRGETQYF. The chain is built from TRBV4-1 and TRBJ2-5; TRBD1 might be the D (6 bases). This CDR3 comprises 16 residues. Trimming removed 0 bases from V and 4 bases from J, with 15 bases in between. CDR1 and CDR2 (germline): MGHRA, YSYEKL.